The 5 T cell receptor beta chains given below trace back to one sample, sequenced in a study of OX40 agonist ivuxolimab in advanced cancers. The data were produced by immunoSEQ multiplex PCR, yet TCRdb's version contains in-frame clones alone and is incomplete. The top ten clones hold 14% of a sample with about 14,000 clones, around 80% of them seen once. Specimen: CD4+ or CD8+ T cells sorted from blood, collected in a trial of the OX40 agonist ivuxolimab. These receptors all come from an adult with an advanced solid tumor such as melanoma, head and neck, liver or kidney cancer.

In nucleotides, the CDR3 is TGTGCCATCCTGGGGACAGGGGTGAACTATGGCTACACCTTC. It codes for CAILGTGVNYGYTF. The J gene is TRBJ1-2, the V gene TRBV7-2; the match to TRBD1 covers 10 bases. The V and J ends lost 10 bases and 2 bases, in that order; junction bases with no gene match: 7. Germline V gene data show CDR1 as SGHTA and CDR2 as FQGNSA. This CDR3 is built from 14 residues.

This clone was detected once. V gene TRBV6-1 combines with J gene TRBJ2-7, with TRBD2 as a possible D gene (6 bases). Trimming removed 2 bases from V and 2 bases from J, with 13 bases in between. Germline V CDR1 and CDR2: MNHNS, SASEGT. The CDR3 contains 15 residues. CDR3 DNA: TGTGCCAGCAGTGAACCCAGGTCGGGGGCCTACGAGCAGTACTTC. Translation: CASSEPRSGAYEQYF.

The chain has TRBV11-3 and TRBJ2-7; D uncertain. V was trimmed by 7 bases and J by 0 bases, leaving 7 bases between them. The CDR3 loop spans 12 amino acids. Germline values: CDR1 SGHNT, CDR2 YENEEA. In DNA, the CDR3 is TGTGCCAGCACGGTAGACTCCTACGAGCAGTACTTC. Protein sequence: CASTVDSYEQYF.

CDR3 DNA: TGTGCCAGCAGCTTAGGCGTGTTTAAGGGCGGGGAAGAGACCCAGTACTTC. The encoded protein is CASSLGVFKGGEETQYF. The V gene is TRBV11-3, the J gene TRBJ2-5; TRBD2 might be the D (6 bases). Germline V gene sequence: CDR1 SGHNT, CDR2 YENEEA. The CDR3 contains 17 residues. V was cut by 1 base and J by 3 bases, with 18 bases left in between.

The CDR3 nucleotides are TGTGCCACCAGCAGAGATTCGGGCTATGGCTACACCTTC. It encodes CATSRDSGYGYTF. The chain carries TRBV15 and TRBJ1-2; no clear D gene. Per the germline V gene, CDR1 is LNHNV and CDR2 is YYDKDF (reference sequence). Trimming removed 0 bases at V and 4 bases at J, with 6 bases between. This CDR3 is built from 13 residues.